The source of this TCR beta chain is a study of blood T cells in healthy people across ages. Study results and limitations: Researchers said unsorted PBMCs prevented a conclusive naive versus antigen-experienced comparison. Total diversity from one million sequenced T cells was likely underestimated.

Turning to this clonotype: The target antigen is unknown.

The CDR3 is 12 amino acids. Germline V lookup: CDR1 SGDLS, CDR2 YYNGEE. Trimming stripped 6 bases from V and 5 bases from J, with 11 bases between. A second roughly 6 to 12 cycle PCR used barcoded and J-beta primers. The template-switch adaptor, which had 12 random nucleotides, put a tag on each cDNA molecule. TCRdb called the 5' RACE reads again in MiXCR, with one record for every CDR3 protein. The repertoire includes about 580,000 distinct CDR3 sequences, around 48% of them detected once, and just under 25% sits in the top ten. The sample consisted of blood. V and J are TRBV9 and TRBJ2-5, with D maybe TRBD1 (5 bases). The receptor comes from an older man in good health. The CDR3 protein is CASKGPGETQYF. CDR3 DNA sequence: TGTGCCAGCAAGGGCCCAGGGGAGACCCAGTACTTC. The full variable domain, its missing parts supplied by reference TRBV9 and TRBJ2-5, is DSGVTQTPKHLITATGQRVTLRCSPRSGDLSVYWYQQSLDQGLQFLIQYYNGEERAKGNILERFSAQQFPDLHSELNLSSLELGDSALYFCASKGPGETQYFGPGTRLLVL.